This T cell receptor (beta chain) was recovered during a study of blood T cells in healthy people across ages. Germline values: CDR1 MNHEY, CDR2 SMNVEV (reference sequence). Trimming took 5 bases from V and 8 from J, leaving 24 bases between them. The CDR3 extends over 17 amino acids. Using a J-beta primer mix together with a sample-barcoded 5' primer, a second PCR was run for roughly 6 to 11 cycles. Each CDR3 protein is one row after TCRdb ran MiXCR on the 5' RACE reads. The sample carries about 1 million distinct CDR3 sequences, roughly 45% recorded once. This clonotype originated in a woman in her sixties in good health. Source material: blood. The V and J genes are TRBV27 and TRBJ1-4, with D maybe TRBD1 (5 bases). The CDR3 region is CASSHHRSGGFVEKLFF. The DNA of the CDR3 is TGTGCCAGCAGTCATCACAGGAGTGGAGGTTTTGTCGAAAAACTGTTTTTT.